A single TCR beta chain is shown here with its context. Its antigen remains unknown. This sample was included in a study of T cells after yellow fever vaccination. Regarding the study as a whole: On re-exposure, the response was weaker but peaked faster, at day 5 versus 15.

The CDR3 is 11 amino acids. V lost 0 bases to trimming and J lost 6 bases, with 4 bases between them. Germline V lookup: CDR1 SGHNT, CDR2 YYREEE (reference sequence). One entry per CDR3 protein results from TCRdb running MiXCR on the 5' RACE reads. The table lists 250,000 to 300,000 distinct CDR3 sequences, roughly 5% of them singletons, with around 3.3% in the top ten. The receptor was derived from a man aged 18 to 29 who received the YFV17D yellow fever vaccine. Sample: CD4+ T cells sorted from PBMCs, taken on the day of the yellow fever booster vaccination. The J gene is TRBJ2-7, the V gene TRBV5-4; no clear D gene. CDR3 bases: TGTGCCAGCAGCTTGGACGGCGAGCAGTACGTC. It encodes CASSLDGEQYV.